The entry that follows covers one T cell receptor (beta chain) sequence. The antigen remains unidentified. These data are taken from a study of T cell repertoires in cytomegalovirus infection. Each CDR3 protein is one row after TCRdb ran MiXCR on the reads. Found here are about 270,000 distinct CDR3 sequences, 22% of them singletons; the top ten hold roughly a fifth. Findings of the study overall: HLA-C-restricted CMV clonotypes gave the most frequent clonotype in two of eight donors.

V lost 3 bases to trimming and J lost 5 bases; unmatched junction nucleotides: 6. Germline loops: CDR1 SGHTA, CDR2 FQGNSA. CDR3 length: 14 residues. The source material was cultured PBMCs, sampled from culture after CMV antigen stimulation. The gene calls are TRBV7-2 and TRBJ2-7, with 8 bases identical to TRBD2. This receptor was identified in a human donor in good health (CMV status not recorded). Some clones in this sample may be carry-over from other donors' samples. As DNA, the CDR3 is TGTGCCAGCAGCTTGAGCGGGGGAGCTGACGAGCAGTACTTC. Its protein product is CASSLSGGADEQYF.